The 4 T cell receptor beta chains given below trace back to one sample, sequenced in a study of blood T cell repertoires in COVID-19. Sequencing used immunoSEQ multiplex PCR; TCRdb keeps in-frame clones, though not all of them. The table has around 80,000 clones, 65% to 85% seen once; the top ten hold roughly 16%. The sequenced material came from peripheral blood. These receptors were collected from an elderly woman with acute or convalescent COVID-19.

This chain's CDR3 is CASSVGQTYGYTF. DNA for the CDR3: TGTGCCAGCAGTGTGGGACAGACTTATGGCTACACCTTC. The chain combines TRBV2 with TRBJ1-2; 7 bases are shared with TRBD1. CDR1 and CDR2 from the germline V gene are SNHLY and FYNNEI. The CDR3 is 13 amino acids. V was clipped by 4 bases and J by 5 bases; unmatched bases: 4.

V is TRBV14 and J is TRBJ1-1; maybe TRBD1 (6 bases). V was pared by 0 bases and J by 4 bases, with 12 bases between. This CDR3 contains 15 residues. Germline V CDR1 and CDR2: SGHDN, FVKESK. The CDR3 nucleotides read TGTGCCAGCAGCCAAGAGGCTTCAGGGGTCACTGAAGCTTTCTTT. Its protein product is CASSQEASGVTEAFF.

This clone has just one count. V usage is TRBV11-3 and J usage is TRBJ2-2; D may be TRBD2 (7 bases). CDR1 is SGHNT and CDR2 is YENEEA in the germline V gene. The CDR3 contains 18 residues. V was pared by 5 bases and J by 0 bases, with 19 bases between. In DNA, the CDR3 is TGTGCCAGCAGCGTTATATGGCGGGGGCTCACGAACACCGGGGAGCTGTTTTTT. Residues: CASSVIWRGLTNTGELFF.

This clone was counted a few times. The chain is built from TRBV28 and TRBJ1-2; D gene uncertain. The CDR3 has 12 amino acids. Germline CDR1 is MDHEN and CDR2 is SYDVKM. Trimming shortened V by 2 bases and J by 8 bases, and 9 bases separated the two germline ends. The CDR3 region has the DNA TGTGCCAGCAGTTTAGGAGAGCGGGGCTACACCTTC. Translated, it gives CASSLGERGYTF.